Presented here are 22 T cell receptor beta chains from one specimen sequenced in a study of a mutant IDH1 vaccine in newly diagnosed glioma. Assay: immunoSEQ multiplex PCR; the TCRdb copy retains only in-frame clones and omits some. The repertoire holds 35,000 to 40,000 clones, with 65% to 85% as singletons. Sample time point: week 47, end of study. The investigators gave 300 ug of mutant IDH1 20-mer peptide in each vaccine dose, together with topical imiquimod. Their cognate antigens are unknown. The material sequenced was PBMCs, taken from a glioma patient whose treatment included an IDH1 peptide vaccine. Receptors were obtained from a man aged 40-50 years with glioma.

The V and J genes are TRBV5-1 and TRBJ1-1; no definite D call. This CDR3 comprises 14 residues. Germline V gene lookup returns CDR1 SGHRS and CDR2 YFSETQ. V lost 4 bases and J 4 bases, leaving 14 bases between the germline ends. CDR3 sequence (DNA): TGCGCCAGCAGCCCCCCCGACGGTGGCACTGAAGCTTTCTTT. This sequence encodes CASSPPDGGTEAFF.

This clone appeared a few times. The rearrangement links TRBV10-3 to TRBJ1-4; possible D gene TRBD1, 5 bases. CDR3 length equals 15 residues. Trimming stripped 4 bases from V and 0 bases from J, with 9 bases between. Per germline, CDR1 ENHRY and CDR2 SYGVKD. This CDR3 is CAISASGATNEKLFF. CDR3 DNA: TGTGCCATCAGTGCGTCGGGGGCAACTAATGAAAAACTGTTTTTT.

This clone appeared a single time. This chain uses TRBV11-2 with TRBJ1-2; D is possibly TRBD1 (6 bases). Germline assignment: CDR1 SGHAT and CDR2 FQNNGV. The CDR3 covers 13 residues. With 0 bases removed from V and 6 bases from J, the gap between germline ends came to 8 bases. CDR3: CASSLEGGNGYTF. CDR3 nucleotides: TGTGCCAGCAGCTTAGAAGGGGGGAATGGCTACACCTTC.

The chain uses TRBV21-1 and TRBJ2-7; TRBD2, the table's D call, lacks a check against the DNA. TRBV21-1 is described as a pseudogene. The CDR3 is made up of 15 amino acids. Written as DNA, the CDR3 is TGTGCCAGCACCTGGGGACTTCGATCAGAGTACGAGCAGTACGTC. Protein: CASTWGLRSEYEQYV.

The chain joins TRBV27 to TRBJ1-2; D is possibly TRBD1 (6 bases). Germline CDR1 MNHEY, CDR2 SMNVEV (reference sequence). Trimming left V 2 bases short and J 4 bases short, with 11 bases between. The CDR3 consists of 14 residues. The DNA of the CDR3 is TGTGCCAGCAGTTTAAGGAGGGGGAGCTATGGCTACACCTTC. This encodes CASSLRRGSYGYTF.

V usage is TRBV9 and J usage is TRBJ1-2; D gene uncertain. CDR3 length: 13 amino acids. V was cut by 6 bases and J by 1 base, with 10 bases left in between. Germline V lookup: CDR1 SGDLS, CDR2 YYNGEE. CDR3 sequence: CASNKAGNYGYTF. As DNA, the CDR3 is TGTGCCAGCAACAAGGCCGGTAACTATGGCTACACCTTC.

The chain carries TRBV6-5 and TRBJ1-3; no reliable D call. CDR1 is MNHEY, CDR2 SVGAGI, per germline. Trimming removed 0 bases from V and 8 bases from J, with 14 bases in between. The CDR3 is made up of 15 amino acids. CDR3 DNA sequence: TGTGCCAGCAGTTACTCGAAAGCCCCGTCGGACACCATATATTTT. Its translation is CASSYSKAPSDTIYF.

This clone was recorded a few times. V usage is TRBV10-2 and J usage is TRBJ1-2; 9 positions match TRBD1. Germline trimming cut 8 bases from V and 8 bases from J; bases unmatched to any gene: 9. The CDR3 has 13 amino acids. The germline V gene encodes CDR1 WSHSY and CDR2 SAAADI. This chain's CDR3 is CASSPGTGFGYTF. As DNA, the CDR3 is TGCGCCAGCTCCCCCGGGACAGGGTTCGGCTACACCTTC.

The chain uses TRBV27 and TRBJ2-7; the D gene is possibly TRBD2 (5 bases). This CDR3 has 15 residues. Germline V gene data show CDR1 as MNHEY and CDR2 as SMNVEV (reference sequence). Trimming stripped 9 bases from V and 2 bases from J, with 20 bases between. The CDR3: CASSLSAGQAYEQYF. As DNA, the CDR3 is TGTGCCAGTTCCCTTTCGGCGGGTCAAGCCTACGAGCAGTACTTC.

V usage is TRBV6-5 and J usage is TRBJ2-3; D may match TRBD1 or TRBD2 (5 bases each). CDR3 length equals 14 residues. V was clipped by 2 bases and J by 4 bases, with 10 bases between them. Germline V CDR1 and CDR2: MNHEY, SVGAGI. The CDR3 DNA reads as TGTGCCAGCAGTTACACGGGACCACCAGATACGCAGTATTTT. It specifies CASSYTGPPDTQYF.

The CDR3 DNA is TGTGCCAGTAGCCGGGGCAGGGAAGAGACCCAGTACTTC. It is translated as CASSRGREETQYF. The chain carries TRBV19 and TRBJ2-5, with D perhaps matching TRBD1 or TRBD2 (5 bases each). This CDR3 comprises 13 residues. Trimming removed 6 bases at V and 3 bases at J, with 11 bases between. Germline V CDR1 and CDR2: LNHDA, SQIVND (reference sequence).

This rearrangement joins TRBV11-3 to TRBJ2-7, with 10 bases aligning to TRBD1. This CDR3 comprises 16 residues. Germline V gene lookup returns CDR1 SGHNT and CDR2 YENEEA. J was trimmed by 4 bases and V by 3 bases; bases with no gene match: 9. CDR3 DNA: TGTGCCAGCAGCTTGAGTCTGGAGGGACAGGGGTACGAGCAGTACGTC. It yields the protein CASSLSLEGQGYEQYV.

The V call is TRBV6-6, the J call TRBJ1-5; no definite D call. Per germline, CDR1 MNHNY and CDR2 SVGAGI (reference sequence). The length of the CDR3 is 14 residues. V shed 9 bases and J shed 0 bases, with 12 bases lying between them. CDR3 nucleotide sequence: TGTGCCAGTATTGGCATCAATAGCAATCAGCCCCAGCATTTT. This encodes CASIGINSNQPQHF.

This clone was seen only a few times. V gene TRBV5-1 combines with J gene TRBJ2-1; D unclear. Trimming cost V 0 bases and J 10 bases, with 11 bases left between them. The germline V gene has CDR1 SGHRS and CDR2 YFSETQ. The CDR3 has 13 amino acids. The CDR3 DNA sequence: TGCGCCAGCAGCTTGGGTTATCGGAGCGAGCAGTTCTTC. Amino acid sequence: CASSLGYRSEQFF.

The genes are TRBV30 and TRBJ1-6; weak D call: TRBD1 (6 bases). Germline V gene data show CDR1 as GTSNPN and CDR2 as SVGIG (reference sequence). The germline V and J ends were trimmed by 3 bases and 7 bases, with 13 bases remaining between them. This CDR3 region has 14 residues. DNA of the CDR3: TGTGCCTGGAGCCCGGACAGCAAGAATTCACCCCTCCACTTT. Residues: CAWSPDSKNSPLHF. The complete variable domain, with remaining parts taken from reference TRBV30 and TRBJ1-6, reads SQTIHQWPATLVQPVGSPLSLECTVEGTSNPNLYWYRQAAGRGLQLLFYSVGIGQISSEVPQNLSASRPQDRQFILSSKKLLLSDSGFYLCAWSPDSKNSPLHFGNGTRLTVT.

This chain links TRBV4-1 with TRBJ1-3, with D possibly matching TRBD1 (5 bases). This CDR3 has 15 residues. CDR1 and CDR2 (germline): MGHRA, YSYEKL. V shed 4 bases and J shed 3 bases, with 13 bases lying between them. The chain's CDR3 is CASSPQPGGGNTIYF. For the CDR3, the DNA is TGCGCCAGCAGCCCTCAACCGGGGGGTGGAAACACCATATATTTT.

This clone appeared a few times. This sequence joins TRBV6-5 and TRBJ1-3; no clear D. V shed 0 bases and J shed 3 bases, with 12 bases lying between them. The germline CDR1 and CDR2 sequences are MNHEY and SVGAGI. The CDR3 consists of 16 residues. In DNA form, the CDR3 reads TGTGCCAGCAGTTACTCGAGTGGGGTGGGTGGAAACACCATATATTTT. Encoded protein: CASSYSSGVGGNTIYF.

The rearrangement links TRBV7-9 to TRBJ2-1; D is unresolved. V dropped 1 base and J dropped 7 bases, with 5 bases sitting between them. The germline V gene encodes CDR1 SEHNR and CDR2 FQNEAQ (reference sequence). The CDR3 has 12 residues. CDR3 DNA: TGTGCCAGCAGCTTAGTAGGGAATGAGCAGTTCTTC. Protein product: CASSLVGNEQFF.

V and J are TRBV9 and TRBJ1-1; perhaps TRBD1 as D (6 bases). The V gene's germline CDR1 is SGDLS and CDR2 YYNGEE. Trimming stripped 0 bases from V and 6 bases from J, with 24 bases between. This CDR3 has 18 residues. The CDR3 DNA is TGTGCCAGCAGCGTAGGGATTAACTCACAGGGAAAAGATGCTGAAGCTTTCTTT. This gives the protein CASSVGINSQGKDAEAFF.

The gene calls are TRBV11-2 and TRBJ2-7; 8 positions agree with TRBD2. J gave up 6 bases and V 2 bases, and 6 bases lay outside the gene matches. Germline CDR1 SGHAT, CDR2 FQNNGV. The CDR3 sequence is 14 residues long. CDR3 sequence reads: CASSLQASGREQYF. Here the CDR3 DNA reads TGTGCCAGCAGCTTACAGGCTAGCGGGCGCGAGCAGTACTTC.

Only one count was recorded for this clone. The chain uses TRBV6-5 and TRBJ2-3; D remains unclear. The V gene's germline CDR1 is MNHEY and CDR2 SVGAGI. The CDR3 runs 14 residues. Trimming left V 4 bases short and J 4 bases short, with 12 bases between. DNA for the CDR3: TGTGCCAGCAGTTCCCCCAGTGATTCAGATACGCAGTATTTT. Encoded protein: CASSSPSDSDTQYF.

The CDR3 sequence: CASRSLGSTDTQYF. CDR3 in DNA: TGTGCCAGCAGAAGTCTGGGAAGCACAGATACGCAGTATTTT. The V gene is TRBV27, the J gene TRBJ2-3; D is undetermined. V lost 6 bases and J 0 bases, leaving 10 bases between the germline ends. The CDR3 has 14 amino acids. Germline V gene lookup returns CDR1 MNHEY and CDR2 SMNVEV (reference sequence).